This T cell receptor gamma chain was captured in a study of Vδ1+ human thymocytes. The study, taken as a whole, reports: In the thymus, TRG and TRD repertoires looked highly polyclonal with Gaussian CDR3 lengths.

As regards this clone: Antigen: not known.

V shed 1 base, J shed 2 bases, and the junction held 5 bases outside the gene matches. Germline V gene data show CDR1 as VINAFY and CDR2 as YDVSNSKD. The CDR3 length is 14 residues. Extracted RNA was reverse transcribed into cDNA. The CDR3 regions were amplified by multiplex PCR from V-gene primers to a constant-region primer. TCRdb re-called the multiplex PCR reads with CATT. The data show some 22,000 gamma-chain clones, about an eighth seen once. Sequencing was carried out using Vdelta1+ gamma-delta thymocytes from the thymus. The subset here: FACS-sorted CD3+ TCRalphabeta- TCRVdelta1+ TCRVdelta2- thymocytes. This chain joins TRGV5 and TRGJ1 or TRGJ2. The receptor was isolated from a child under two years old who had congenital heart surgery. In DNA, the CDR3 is TGTGCCACCTGGGACAGCCCTGATTATTATAAGAAACTCTTT. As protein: CATWDSPDYYKKLF.